The 8 T cell receptor beta chains presented below share a single source sample, sequenced in a study of OX40 agonist ivuxolimab in advanced cancers. TCRdb's copy holds only in-frame clones and misses some; the assay was immunoSEQ multiplex PCR. The table shows 48,000 or so clones, with 80% to 85% occurring only once. This specimen consisted of CD4+ or CD8+ T cells sorted from blood, obtained in a trial of the OX40 agonist ivuxolimab. The receptors here all came from an adult with an advanced solid tumor such as melanoma, head and neck, liver or kidney cancer.

V is TRBV5-4 and J is TRBJ1-2; D remains unclear. This CDR3 comprises 13 residues. Germline values: CDR1 SGHNT, CDR2 YYREEE (reference sequence). V lost 3 bases to trimming and J lost 7 bases, with 13 bases between them. The CDR3 sequence: CASSWAEPAGYTF. The DNA of the CDR3 is TGTGCCAGCAGCTGGGCGGAACCTGCTGGCTACACCTTC.

This clone was observed a few times. The chain combines TRBV7-6 with TRBJ2-3; TRBD2 matches 7 bases. Germline CDR1 is SGHVS and CDR2 is FNYEAQ. This CDR3 is 16 amino acids long. V lost 7 bases and J lost 2; bases outside the gene matches: 12. CDR3 sequence reads: CASTLRGVEFTDTQYF. CDR3 DNA: TGTGCCAGCACCCTTCGGGGGGTGGAATTCACAGATACGCAGTATTTT.

The chain joins TRBV25-1 to TRBJ1-1; D possibly corresponds to TRBD1 (5 bases). The ends were cut back, 2 bases at V and 6 bases at J, with 10 bases in the middle. Germline V gene sequence: CDR1 MGHDK, CDR2 SYGVNS. There are 13 residues in the CDR3. The CDR3 DNA sequence: TGTGCCAGCAGTGAACCCGGGACCTCTGAAGCTTTCTTT. Translation: CASSEPGTSEAFF.

The chain is built from TRBV10-1 and TRBJ2-2; 11 bases agree with TRBD2. The CDR3 contains 14 residues. CDR1 is WNHNN, CDR2 SYGVQD, per germline (reference sequence). The J segment lost 5 bases and the V segment lost 5 bases, leaving 1 base of the junction unmatched. The CDR3 sequence: CASSTSGRTGELFF. DNA of the CDR3: TGCGCCAGCAGTACTAGCGGGAGAACCGGGGAGCTGTTTTTT.

The chain combines TRBV5-1 with TRBJ2-2; D is possibly TRBD1 or TRBD2 (5 bases each). Trimming pared 0 bases from V and 3 bases from J, leaving 12 bases between. Germline lookup yields CDR1 SGHRS and CDR2 YFSETQ. This CDR3 is 16 amino acids long. CDR3 sequence: CASSLEGPRDTGELFF. The CDR3 DNA sequence: TGCGCCAGCAGCTTGGAGGGACCTAGGGACACCGGGGAGCTGTTTTTT.

The chain carries TRBV7-2 and TRBJ1-5; D is uncertain. Germline V lookup: CDR1 SGHTA, CDR2 FQGNSA. Trimming took off 3 bases at V and 7 bases at J, with 10 bases between the two ends. The CDR3 has 13 amino acids. CDR3 coding DNA: TGTGCCAGCAGCTTGGAGTGGAGACAGCCCCAGCATTTT. This encodes CASSLEWRQPQHF.

The rearrangement links TRBV19 to TRBJ2-5, with D possibly TRBD1 on 6 matching bases. CDR1 is LNHDA, CDR2 SQIVND, per germline (reference sequence). This CDR3 has 15 residues. Between the trimmed V and J ends, which lost 3 bases and 0 bases, there was a span of 11 bases. Here the CDR3 DNA reads TGTGCCAGTAGTATGGGAACAGGGCACCAAGAGACCCAGTACTTC. It encodes CASSMGTGHQETQYF.

V and J are TRBV11-2 and TRBJ2-7; perhaps TRBD2 as D (5 bases). CDR1 is SGHAT, CDR2 FQNNGV, per germline. CDR3 size: 12 residues. V lost 5 bases and J lost 4, with 9 bases in between. The CDR3 nucleotides are TGTGCCAGCAGCCTGGACTTTTACGAGCAGTACTTC. Encoded protein: CASSLDFYEQYF.